These T cell receptor beta chains were read from a single sample in a study of CD8 T cells in Susac syndrome. MiXCR, run by TCRdb on the immunoSEQ multiplex PCR reads, gives a single entry per CDR3 protein. Of around 180,000 distinct CDR3 sequences listed, over 85% were seen once; the top ten hold over 0.08%. The specimen sequenced was CD4+ T cells from PBMCs. Receptor source: a human donor with multiple sclerosis. The CDR3 runs from the conserved cysteine through the conserved F or W. D genes are given only for firm matches. The listing skips clone size in some rows; elsewhere it reads once, few, many or a size class.

d_gene,v_gene,abundance,CDR3aa
TRBD1,TRBV3-1,.,CASSQADRGHEQYF
.,TRBV28,.,CASRLDIGYEQYF
.,TRBV15,.,CATSSYRNTEAFF
.,TRBV27,.,CASSLTYFEETQYF
.,TRBV29-1,.,CSVEEGGITDTQYF
.,TRBV2,.,CANKRGLNYGYTF
.,TRBV3-1,.,CASSPGSDPIGHTGELFF
.,TRBV7-2,.,CASRRRGENRYEQYF
TRBD2,TRBV20-1,few,CSAKGLAGSPDTQYF
.,TRBV11-1,.,CASSPRNSKNIQYF
.,TRBV30,.,CAWRRNEQFF
.,TRBV7-3,.,CASSPRRAGELFF
.,TRBV20-1,.,CSARGAGINYNEQFF
TRBD2,TRBV30,.,CAWSLASGSKNTQYF
.,TRBV4-1,.,CASSQDPGTHYNEQFF
.,TRBV19,.,CASRPADITEAFF
.,TRBV20-1,.,CSARWAGQETQYF
.,TRBV6-2/TRBV6-3,.,CASSYPQGRGKTGELFF
TRBD2,TRBV3-1,.,CASSQGDGRGDTQYF
TRBD1,TRBV12-3/TRBV12-4,.,CASSLGQGWGETQYF
.,TRBV14,.,CASSQVNGKQYF
.,TRBV18,.,CASSPRGSGGGTEAFF
TRBD1,TRBV6-5,once,CASSSPGTEGEKLFF
TRBD1,TRBV6-2/TRBV6-3,once,CASSYDTGGLVYEQFF
TRBD2,TRBV3-1,.,CASSQEGLAGGHSTDTQYF
.,TRBV20-1,.,CSARDPGRNQPQHF
.,TRBV7-9,.,CASSLLDLGQGIGAFF
.,TRBV12-3/TRBV12-4,.,CASSSGQHTDTQYF
TRBD2,TRBV7-2,.,CASSLGLAVDEQYF
.,TRBV7-2,.,CASSLPYQETQYF
.,TRBV2,once,CASSNGSAKNIQYF
TRBD2,TRBV29-1,.,CSVGTSGKGRETQYF
.,TRBV25-1,once,CASQETRPNTGELFF
TRBD2,TRBV28,.,CASSLFLGGGDVLTF
TRBD1,TRBV3-1,.,CASSRTGTGEGETQYF
TRBD1,TRBV6-2/TRBV6-3,.,CASSSPGTGTYEQYF
.,TRBV27,.,CAGLGRVEKLFF
TRBD1,TRBV28,once,CASSPTGGRGDTQYF
TRBD1,TRBV5-4,.,CASSRDRASGNTIYF
TRBD1,TRBV15,.,CATSTLDRDGQPQHF
.,TRBV18,.,CASSNPRGPQHF
.,TRBV20-1,.,CSARGGAYGYTF
.,TRBV7-9,once,CASSLGPGQGYGYTF
.,TRBV30,.,CAWSVRGLETQYF
.,TRBV2,.,CASSEEQTPTF
.,TRBV7-2,.,CASTPGRGQETQYF
.,TRBV29-1,.,CSVLVRGELTEAFF
TRBD2,TRBV2,.,CASSSRTSGSHNEQFF
.,TRBV18,.,CASSPRTATNEQFF
TRBD1,TRBV6-2/TRBV6-3,.,CASSPGQGALGETQYF
TRBD2,TRBV5-1,.,CASSVSGGSYNEQFF
.,TRBV5-1,.,CASSLENPYNSPLHF
.,TRBV2,.,CASSYRVPISYEQYF